This passage covers 4 T cell receptor beta chains from one sample sequenced in a study of CD8+ T cells in alopecia areata. cDNA prepared by RNA extraction and subsequent reverse transcription served as the template for sequencing. Clones were read by immunoSEQ multiplex PCR, and TCRdb kept only the in-frame ones, dropping some. The sample has 140,000 to 150,000 clones, roughly 64% seen once. The sample here was CD4+ T cells sorted from blood, taken at week 0. The receptors were gathered from a human donor with alopecia areata.

The chain is built from TRBV29-1 and TRBJ1-4; 9 bases map to TRBD1. V dropped 7 bases and J dropped 11; count of bases not matched to a gene: 8. From germline, CDR1 is SQVTM and CDR2 ANQGSEA. This CDR3 contains 12 residues. CDR3 nucleotide sequence: TGCAGCGCCCTGGGACAGGGAGAGAAACTGTTTTTT. Protein sequence: CSALGQGEKLFF.

The genes are TRBV29-1 and TRBJ1-1; TRBD1 might be the D (6 bases). There are 13 residues in the CDR3. Germline CDR1 SQVTM, CDR2 ANQGSEA. V was trimmed by 3 bases and J by 5 bases, leaving 13 bases between them. This CDR3 reads CSVDDQGRTEAFF. The CDR3 region has the DNA TGCAGCGTTGACGATCAGGGGAGGACTGAAGCTTTCTTT.

The chain uses TRBV11-2 and TRBJ1-1, with TRBD1 matching over 7 bases. J lost 1 base, V lost 3 bases, and 5 bases had no gene match. There are 15 residues in the CDR3. Germline V lookup: CDR1 SGHAT, CDR2 FQNNGV. The CDR3 reads CASSFLQGKNTEAFF. As DNA, the CDR3 is TGTGCCAGCAGCTTCCTACAGGGGAAGAACACTGAAGCTTTCTTT.

This chain links TRBV6-5 with TRBJ1-6; tentative D call: TRBD1 (5 bases). Germline V CDR1 and CDR2: MNHEY, SVGAGI. The length of the CDR3 is 15 residues. With 7 bases removed from V and 1 base from J, the gap between germline ends came to 11 bases. CDR3 nucleotides: TGTGCCAGCACCTCCGGGGGGTCCTATAATTCACCCCTCCACTTT. Protein sequence: CASTSGGSYNSPLHF.